The TCR beta chain under discussion was sequenced for a study of T cell responses to AZD1222 COVID-19 vaccine. This clone was seen a single time. Its target is not known. The assay was immunoSEQ multiplex PCR, and TCRdb's table has in-frame clones only and misses some. Of 150,000 or so clones detected, about nine tenths appear once; the ten largest clones hold 2.8%. CDR1 and CDR2 from the germline V gene are SGDLS and YYNGEE. This CDR3 is 13 amino acids long. Trimming stripped 4 bases from V and 8 bases from J, with 13 bases between. Regarding the study as a whole: White British people made up most donors, females outnumbered males, and clonal diversity was possibly underestimated. Along spike, vaccine-associated CD4 TCRs were found throughout, with dominance at 160-218 and 743-854. Among spike-specific TCRs, nearly half reportedly target unmutated variant regions. Samples come after the peak T cell response, not at day 14.

The chain employs TRBV9 and TRBJ2-4; D ambiguous. This receptor was obtained from an adult in good health. Sequencing was performed on peripheral blood, taken on day 0 of MenACWY control vaccination. The CDR3 bases are TGTGCCAGCAGCTCCCAACCCCAGGACATTCAGTACTTC. Its translation: CASSSQPQDIQYF. Full variable domain (missing parts from reference TRBV9 and TRBJ2-4): DSGVTQTPKHLITATGQRVTLRCSPRSGDLSVYWYQQSLDQGLQFLIQYYNGEERAKGNILERFSAQQFPDLHSELNLSSLELGDSALYFCASSSQPQDIQYFGAGTRLSVL.